The clone carrying this T cell receptor (beta chain) was seen just once. The antigen remains unidentified. The PCR was carried out with 60 Vbeta primers and 13 Jbeta primers. Clones were sequenced by immunoSEQ multiplex PCR, and TCRdb holds only the in-frame ones, with some missing. The profile shows about 100,000 clones, roughly 71% of them singletons. This entry comes from a study of cytomegalovirus exposure and HLA in healthy donors. Study at large: Roughly 89 million unique TCR sequences came from HLA-typed donors in an early release. Study-wide points: In a later analysis, the majority of CMV-associated beta chains seemingly showed HLA restriction.

Trimming took 6 bases from V and 4 from J, leaving 19 bases between them. Germline V lookup: CDR1 LGHNA, CDR2 YNFKEQ. The CDR3 extends over 15 amino acids. The TCR sequence derives from a man aged 45-65 years in good health and CMV-seronegative. This rearrangement joins TRBV4-2 to TRBJ2-7; D might be TRBD1 (6 bases). Material: PBMCs. The CDR3 here is CASRPTGDNSYEQYF. The CDR3 coding sequence is TGTGCCAGCAGACCAACCGGGGACAATTCATACGAGCAGTACTTC.